What follows is one TCR beta chain and its context. Its antigen remains unknown. Brentuximab vedotin exposure varied among the patients, all of whom had relapsed after autologous stem cell transplantation. Purification of CD4+ T cells from thawed PBMCs was performed via magnetic negative selection. Classification of best responses gave complete response, partial response or progressive disease. This sample stems from a study of PD-1 blockade in classical Hodgkin lymphoma. Here immunoSEQ multiplex PCR was the method, and the copy in TCRdb shows in-frame clones only, minus some. The table has 17,000 or so clones, around four fifths seen once. Points from the study as a whole: Repertoire difference causes, possibly disease activity or prior therapy, remain undefined. A reduction in baseline TCR diversity was reportedly seen in newly diagnosed patients relative to healthy donors. Baseline diversity was lower in partial responders and progressors than complete responders.

With 1 base removed from V and 2 bases from J, the gap between germline ends came to 11 bases. The CDR3 consists of 16 residues. CDR1 and CDR2 (germline): SEHNR, FQNEAQ (reference sequence). The sequence derives from a human donor with classical Hodgkin lymphoma. The V gene is TRBV7-9, the J gene TRBJ2-2; possibly TRBD1 for D (6 bases). Here the sequenced sample was CD4+ T cells from blood, taken at baseline. CDR3 nucleotide sequence: TGTGCCAGCAGCTTAGGACAGGTAGAAAACACCGGGGAGCTGTTTTTT. Translated, it gives CASSLGQVENTGELFF.